This TCR beta chain was identified in a study of T cell changes during pregnancy in multiple sclerosis. The repertoire was sequenced with immunoSEQ multiplex PCR; TCRdb's copy has only in-frame clones and lacks some. The repertoire has tens of thousands of clones, 90% to 95% of them found once; the top ten carry around 1.6%. This CDR3 is 15 amino acids long. Trimming cost V 4 bases and J 1 base; bases outside gene matches: 2. Germline V gene sequence: CDR1 MNHEY, CDR2 SMNVEV (reference sequence). This sample comprised peripheral blood, obtained in the third trimester of pregnancy. The chain joins TRBV27 to TRBJ1-5; the match to TRBD1 covers 9 bases. This clonotype was sampled from a female donor with multiple sclerosis, enrolled in a pregnancy study. CDR3 DNA sequence: TGTGCCAGCAGTTCCACAGGGGGCAGCAATCAGCCCCAGCATTTT. Protein sequence: CASSSTGGSNQPQHF.